Here is one TCR beta chain with its context. This record comes from a study of blood T cell repertoires in COVID-19. In the authors' methods: Amplification of reference gene primers provided the estimated nucleated cell counts. The method was immunoSEQ multiplex PCR; TCRdb's version includes in-frame clones alone and lacks a portion of them. V, J and clone size are those of that table, while D and trimming were read from the DNA. Of some 260,000 clones in the sample, about 80% are singletons; the top ten hold roughly 4%. Which cohort a participant joined came from the clinical history participants gave. V lost 2 bases and J lost 4, with 9 bases in between. The CDR3 covers 13 residues. Looked up from germline, CDR1 is KGHSH and CDR2 is LQKENI.

Sequencing used PBMCs or T cells enriched from blood (not recorded which). This chain connects TRBV18 to TRBJ2-7; D unclear. The source is a man aged 25-45 years with acute COVID-19. CDR3 coding DNA: TGTGCCAGCTCACCAGGGTCCGGGTACGAGCAGTACGTC. Amino acids: CASSPGSGYEQYV.